This T cell receptor beta chain derives from a study of tumor-infiltrating lymphocytes in oesophageal squamous cell carcinoma. After removal of 6 bases from V and 4 bases from J, the junction contained 8 bases not matched to a gene. There are 15 residues in the CDR3. Germline CDR1 reads SGHTA; CDR2 reads FQGNSA. TCRdb reprocessed the PCR reads with MiXCR, giving one entry per CDR3 protein. The sample lists roughly 18,000 distinct CDR3 sequences; nearly 45% were seen once. This clonotype was seen a few times. The sequence came from a male donor with esophageal squamous cell carcinoma. Sequencing input: esophageal tumor tissue. This chain uses TRBV7-2 with TRBJ2-3, with TRBD2 matching over 9 bases. DNA of the CDR3: TGTGCCAGCAGGATGACTAGCGGTGAGGCAGATACGCAGTATTTT. Its protein product is CASRMTSGEADTQYF.